This TCR beta chain is from a study of shared clonotypes between healthy human individuals. Sequenced by immunoSEQ multiplex PCR; TCRdb stores in-frame clones only, minus some. Altogether hundreds of thousands of clones are present, roughly four fifths being singletons, with the ten largest covering more than 10%. CDR1 and CDR2 (germline): GTSNPN, SVGIG (reference sequence). Losses at the gene ends were 5 bases for V and 4 bases for J; bases not matched to a gene: 5. The CDR3 covers 13 residues. The receptor's source is a woman aged 40 to 49 in good health. Some clones in this sample may be carry-over from other donors' samples. Specimen: PBMCs. The chain employs TRBV30 and TRBJ1-5, with TRBD1 matching over 7 bases. This chain's CDR3 is CAWSTGVNQPQHF. The CDR3 coding sequence is TGTGCCTGGTCCACAGGGGTTAATCAGCCCCAGCATTTT.